Presented here are 2 T cell receptor beta chains from one specimen sequenced in a study of cytomegalovirus exposure and HLA in healthy donors. The protocol was immunoSEQ multiplex PCR, while the TCRdb copy is restricted to in-frame clones and leaves out a portion. The sample lists hundreds of thousands of clones, roughly 90% seen once, with about 12% in the top ten. Material: PBMCs. The receptors were gathered from a man younger than 35 in good health and CMV-seropositive.

This rearrangement joins TRBV11-1 to TRBJ2-2, with TRBD2 identical over 7 bases. In germline, CDR1 is SGHAT, CDR2 FQDESV (reference sequence). Germline trimming cut 5 bases from V and 0 bases from J; bases unmatched to any gene: 3. This CDR3 spans 15 amino acids. The CDR3 nucleotides read TGTGCCAGCAGCCGAGCGGGATCGAACACCGGGGAGCTGTTTTTT. It yields the protein CASSRAGSNTGELFF.

The chain recombines TRBV27 with TRBJ1-1; the match to TRBD1 covers 8 bases. CDR1 and CDR2 from the germline V gene are MNHEY and SMNVEV (reference sequence). Trimming at V came to 5 bases and at J to 1 base, leaving 6 bases not matched to a gene. The CDR3 extends over 15 amino acids. CDR3 coding DNA: TGTGCCAGCAGTACAGGGGGTATTGGGAACACTGAAGCTTTCTTT. It codes for CASSTGGIGNTEAFF.